This TCR beta chain comes out of a study of shared clonotypes between healthy human individuals. Overall study: Each donor had three CD4 naive, three CD4 memory, two CD8 naive and one CD8 memory plate. General observations from the study: Among the subsets, naive ones generally showed larger estimated richness than memory ones. For naive CD4 cells, roughly 5% of clonotypes were shared across a handful of donors.

Into CD45RA+ naive and CD45RA-negative memory subsets, the CD4+ cells were split. On this clone: Its antigen is not identified.

Data came from immunoSEQ multiplex PCR; TCRdb stores just in-frame clones and leaves some out. The top ten clones hold about 0.06% of a sample with under 600,000 clones, roughly 95% of them seen once. Germline CDR1 reads LNHNV; CDR2 reads YYDKDF (reference sequence). CDR3 length: 15 amino acids. Trimming took off 0 bases at V and 2 bases at J, with 10 bases between the two ends. The rearrangement joins TRBV15 to TRBJ1-1; no clear D. This TCR derives from a woman aged 25 to 45 in good health. Sequenced material: naive CD4+ T cells sorted from blood. Subset of the sample: CD45RA+ positively selected. In DNA form, the CDR3 reads TGTGCCACCAGCAGAGATCTGGGTTTAAACACTGAAGCTTTCTTT. Residues: CATSRDLGLNTEAFF.